This T cell receptor (beta chain) emerged from a study of tissue T cells after allogeneic stem cell transplantation. Study results and limitations: Alloreactivity or antigen specificity of tissue TCRs was not determined; some clones might be host cells. Few T cell clones were shared across patients, but motif clusters showed tissue-specific shared signatures.

Some clones are missing from TCRdb's copy, which holds only in-frame ones; the method was immunoSEQ multiplex PCR. This table holds roughly 20,000 clones, about 70% found once. For this clone: The antigen is undetermined. Gene names refer to mouse genes. The read ends 1 residue before the CDR3 terminus; that terminus is restored from the germline J gene.

Germline CDR1 reads NSHNY; CDR2 reads SYGAGN. The CDR3 contains 16 residues. V dropped 2 bases and J dropped 0; count of bases not matched to a gene: 4. The sequence derives from a female BALB/c mouse in good health. MHC haplotype of the mouse line: H2-d. This chain connects TRBV13-1 to TRBJ2-3, with 9 bases matching TRBD2. The sample was blood. The CDR3 loop reads CASSDGLGPSAETLYF. The sequenced CDR3 bases are TGTGCCAGCAGTGACGGACTGGGGCCTAGTGCAGAAACGCTGTAT.